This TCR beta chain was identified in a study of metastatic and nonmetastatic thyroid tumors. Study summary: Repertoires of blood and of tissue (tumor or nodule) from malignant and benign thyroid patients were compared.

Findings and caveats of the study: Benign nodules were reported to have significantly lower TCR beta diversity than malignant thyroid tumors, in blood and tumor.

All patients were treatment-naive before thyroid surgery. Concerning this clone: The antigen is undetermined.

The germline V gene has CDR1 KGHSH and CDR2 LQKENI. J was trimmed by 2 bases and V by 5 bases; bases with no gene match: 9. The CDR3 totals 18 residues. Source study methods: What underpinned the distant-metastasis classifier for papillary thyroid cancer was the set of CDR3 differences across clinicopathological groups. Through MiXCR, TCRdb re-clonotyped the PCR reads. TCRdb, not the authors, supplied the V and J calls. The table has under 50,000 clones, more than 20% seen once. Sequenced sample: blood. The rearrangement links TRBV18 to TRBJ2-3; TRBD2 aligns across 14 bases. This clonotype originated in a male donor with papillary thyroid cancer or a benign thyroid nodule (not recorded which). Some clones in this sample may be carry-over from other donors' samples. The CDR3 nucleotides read TGTGCCAGCTCAGGGACTAGCGGGGGTGTCCTCCCCACAGATACGCAGTATTTT. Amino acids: CASSGTSGGVLPTDTQYF.